The sequence of this T cell receptor (beta chain) was determined in a study of cytotoxic CD8 clonotypes in ibrutinib-treated CLL. About the study: Among responders, roughly 24 were partial and 2 complete; after median 68 months, roughly 15 stayed remitted and roughly twelve progressed. Study-level results: Timing of sampling differed between sustained-remission and progressing patients. Against age-matched healthy donors, baseline clonality ran higher and tracked circulating CD8+ T-cell counts.

Data came from immunoSEQ multiplex PCR; TCRdb stores just in-frame clones and leaves some out. The data show some 300,000 clones, with 80% seen just once and over 5% held by the top ten. Germline trimming cut 3 bases from V and 4 bases from J; bases unmatched to any gene: 9. Germline assignment: CDR1 KGHSH and CDR2 LQKENI. The CDR3 is 16 amino acids. As regards this clone: What it recognizes is unknown.

The sequencing used PBMCs, collected before ibrutinib treatment. This TCR was recovered from a human donor with chronic lymphocytic leukemia. V is TRBV18 and J is TRBJ2-3; 8 nucleotides line up with TRBD1. In nucleotides, the CDR3 is TGTGCCAGCTCACCCCTGTGGCAGGGGGCGGCAGATACGCAGTATTTT. It specifies CASSPLWQGAADTQYF.